This T cell receptor beta chain derives from a study of cytomegalovirus exposure and HLA in healthy donors (dated by TCRdb to the late 2010s). Broadly, across the study: An earlier analysis of 587 of the donors reported 250 to 350 Gb of sequence data and 117 million unique TCR beta sequences from about 200 million T cells. Roughly 300 gigabases of sequencing data and roughly 80 million unique TCR sequences made up an early release that covered around 640 HLA-typed donors. Of the 398 genotyped donors, approximately 82% fell in the genetic ancestry cluster associated with self-reported Caucasian donors. The aim of the study was to test whether cataloging public T cell receptors could identify signatures of past pathogen exposure. The T cell repertoires of 666 subjects were profiled by immunosequencing and related to cytomegalovirus serostatus. Along with the roughly 700-subject first cohort, a separate validation cohort of over a hundred different subjects was used. The study combined high-throughput TCR immunosequencing, statistical association of individual TCRs with disease status, and machine learning to predict cytomegalovirus infection status. A later analysis re-analyzed previously published TCR beta repertoires from 666 donors and added high-resolution HLA genotyping to study TCR occurrence patterns. Rather than using new phenotypic data, the later analysis identified candidate immune exposures from TCR beta sequences and from how often those sequences occurred across donors. An earlier analysis of approximately 630 of the donors applied high-throughput TCR beta sequencing to assess whether each TCR beta V gene segment acted as functional or pseudogenic. Donor age, sex, ethnicity and CMV serostatus were compiled alongside the repertoire data. In a later genetic analysis, genome-wide SNP genotypes for about 60% of the 666 donors were used, and that subset was treated as a discovery cohort. All discovery cohort repertoires had been generated using a single sequencing platform. Class I and class II HLA loci were covered by the typing at four-digit resolution. The number of typed donors differed by locus: about 620-640 for A, B, C, DRB1 and DQB1; 500 to 550 for DQA1; 606 for DPA1; and around 490 for DPB1. Because of strong linkage in the cohort, roughly five DR-DQ haplotypes were treated as single units for association and clustering. Among around 400 genotyped donors of the cohort, an average of roughly 230,000 unique TCR beta nucleotide sequences was sequenced per donor, of which 15% to 20% were non-productive. Broad study findings and their caveats: CMV serostatus was the only immune exposure information available for the cohort. The study gave a list of about 150 TCR beta chains associated with cytomegalovirus. A later analysis found that TCR association rates varied across HLA loci, with DRB1 alleles showing the most associated TCRs and HLA-C alleles the fewest. Strong co-occurrence of HLA alleles, especially DR and DQ, made assigning TCR associations to individual alleles difficult. A later analysis associated 15,000 to 20,000 TCR beta sequences with specific HLA alleles at a false discovery rate of 0.05. In a later analysis, several top co-occurrence clusters were reported to appear linked to parvovirus B19, influenza, CMV and Epstein-Barr virus. In both the original and validation cohorts, the classifier was reported to diagnose cytomegalovirus status with high specificity and sensitivity. In vitro tests confirmed that a few of the cytomegalovirus-associated TCR beta chains recognize cytomegalovirus antigens. According to a later genetic analysis, donors in an Asian-associated ancestry cluster had fewer N-insertions in productive TCRs than the roughly 660-donor mean. A cluster of highly shared sequence variants was judged likely to be a technical artifact of the sequencing pipeline. An association between a missense DCLRE1C variant and V-gene and J-gene trimming of TCR beta chains was found in a later genetic analysis and replicated in an independent cohort. Linkage disequilibrium might explain the correlated functional status among segregating V segments, but an unknown experimental factor could not be ruled out. Most CMV-associated TCR beta chains appeared to be HLA-restricted in a later analysis, and the HLA associations seemed to be driven largely by CMV exposure. Most TCR sequences were seen in very few donors, while some public TCRs were found in many individuals. The cohort was sequenced for TCR beta chains only, and without alpha or paired-chain data the features that could be detected were limited. In an earlier analysis of about 540 of the donors, most TCR beta V segments were observed in productive rearrangements about 87% or about 30% of the time, broadly matching IMGT annotations. A further reported finding was that TCR beta sequences accurately predicted the HLA-A and HLA-B alleles for most subjects in the first cohort. Because some donors lacked HLA typing at each locus, the association tests relied only on the typed subset. The earlier analysis of 587 of the donors excluded about 16 rarely observed V segments, including chromosome 9 orphons, because counts were too low. According to the authors, the approach could potentially be generalized to other disease states and immunological phenotypes. Compared with equally common non-associated chains, HLA-associated TCR beta chains in a later analysis were more clonally expanded and had lower generation probabilities. Sequencing depth was assumed to be roughly uniform across donors in the presence/absence analyses, though that assumption may not hold.

The cohort comprised 670 or so healthy bone marrow donors. All cohort members were sampled while nominally healthy, although unrecorded immune exposures were likely present. The donor tested CMV seropositive and was one of the 289 seropositive cohort members. A peripheral blood sample was collected from each donor, and TCR beta sequencing was performed on peripheral blood mononuclear cells. Genomic DNA extraction from the blood cell samples was performed with the Qiagen DNeasy Blood Extraction Kit. This clone came up once. The antigen it recognizes is unknown. Nothing much larger sits one base from this clone, and base qualities are not available. Libraries were made using the immunoSEQ multiplex PCR assay. For the multiplex PCR, a mixture combining 60 forward primers for TCR Vbeta segments and 13 reverse primers for TCR Jbeta segments was used. Amplification of the CDR3 region of rearranged TCR beta genes was performed with a multiplex PCR assay on genomic DNA. On the Illumina HiSeq System, the amplified TCR beta libraries were sequenced as 87-base-pair reads. Per the authors' processing: In a later analysis, tens of millions of unique TCR beta chains were counted across the 666 repertoires, and roughly 11 million of these chains were shared by at least two donors. To remove PCR and sequencing errors, raw reads were error-corrected and collapsed into unique sequences using a nearest-neighbor algorithm that merged closely related sequences. Alignment of CDR3 sequences to IMGT reference sequences was used to assign V, D and J gene segments. Each retained sequence needed at least a six-nucleotide match to both a V gene segment and a J gene segment. A rearrangement was called productive if the CDR3 had no stop codons and remained in frame with V and J, and every other rearrangement was called non-productive. Following IMGT convention, CDR3 was defined as the stretch from the second conserved V-encoded cysteine to the conserved J-encoded phenylalanine. Sequences without an unambiguous match to a single V gene segment were excluded from the earlier analysis of almost 600 of the donors. An earlier analysis of some 500 of the donors classified V segments as functional when productive rearrangements were above 56.7% and as segregating when the standard deviation between donors was above 5%. To diagnose cytomegalovirus status from the catalog of TCR beta chain sequences, a statistical classification framework was built. A later analysis assigned V and J genes by comparing TCR nucleotide sequences with IMGT/GENE-DB human TR gene sequences. In a later analysis, CDR3 sequences and most-parsimonious VDJ recombination scenarios were assigned using the TCRdist pipeline. In a later analysis, each TCR beta chain was defined by its CDR3 amino acid sequence together with its V-gene family, and reads without a unique V-gene family were excluded. To address suspected cross-contamination and a sequencing artifact, a later analysis removed 450 to 700 highly shared, low-generation-probability nucleotide sequences. A later analysis calculated a clonal expansion index for each public chain from normalized within-repertoire ranks of inferred template counts. In a later analysis, generation probabilities were computed with a VDJ recombination model fitted to out-of-frame rearrangements, and the resulting probabilities were checked against IGoR. Hypergeometric tests were used in a later analysis to score TCR-TCR, TCR-HLA and TCR-CMV co-occurrence, with a repertoire-size bias correction applied to the TCR pairs. False discovery rates were estimated in a later analysis by permuting HLA or CMV assignments 20 times. In a later analysis, co-occurring TCRs were grouped with DBSCAN, and TCRdist sequence similarity was added when clustering was performed within HLA-allele-positive subsets. Repertoires with fewer than 30,000 or more than 120,000 public chains were left out of co-occurrence clustering, as were a handful of repertoires with anomalous nucleotide sharing. Imported from immuneACCESS, the table was reduced by TCRdb to in-frame sequences with V and J called. These copies leave out some clones; in studies compared against another copy, an unresolved V gene accounts for under half, and the cause of the remainder is not known. V and J calls and clone size are those listed in that table; D and trimming were worked out from the DNA. The sample includes some 140,000 clones, with 65% to 80% observed a single time. The top ten hold approximately 7% of the sample.

This TCR was recovered from a man aged 40-49 years in good health and CMV-seropositive. The sequencing sample was made of PBMCs.

CDR3 region: CASSMGPGVTEAFF. The nucleotides read TGTGCCAGCAGTATGGGTCCGGGGGTGACTGAAGCTTTCTTT. The chain links TRBV6-5 with TRBJ1-1, and possibly TRBD1, on 5 matching bases. From the cysteine through the phenylalanine, the CDR3 covers 14 amino acids. Kept here is only the CDR3 DNA, which spans 42 bases and is read in frame from base 1. Trimming costs V 5 bases and J 5 bases, and their ends lie 15 bases apart. CDR1 MNHEY and CDR2 SVGAGI were looked up in the germline V gene.